This passage covers 24 T cell receptor beta chains from one sample sequenced in a study of shared clonotypes between healthy human individuals. Repertoires were generated with immunoSEQ multiplex PCR, while TCRdb's copy carries only in-frame clones and drops some. The sample yields just over 2,000,000 clones, 90% to 95% seen once. Sequenced: naive CD4+ T cells sorted from blood. Subset given: CD45RA+ positively selected. The receptors stem from a man between 18 and 35 years old in good health.

The J gene is TRBJ2-5, the V gene TRBV19; 7 bases fit TRBD1. Looked up from germline, CDR1 is LNHDA and CDR2 is SQIVND (reference sequence). This CDR3 has 14 amino acids. Germline trimming cut 8 bases from V and 3 bases from J; bases unmatched to any gene: 9. This CDR3 is CASGPGTVKETQYF. CDR3 sequence (DNA): TGTGCCAGTGGCCCCGGGACAGTTAAAGAGACCCAGTACTTC. Based on the CDR3 plus reference TRBV19 and TRBJ2-5, the full variable domain is DGGITQSPKYLFRKEGQNVTLSCEQNLNHDAMYWYRQDPGQGLRLIYYSQIVNDFQKGDIAEGYSVSREKKESFPLTVTSAQKNPTAFYLCASGPGTVKETQYFGPGTRLLVL.

The CDR3 DNA reads as TGTGCCAGCAGTTACTCGGGGCAGGGGTTTGAAAAACTGTTTTTT. Translation: CASSYSGQGFEKLFF. V gene TRBV6-5 combines with J gene TRBJ1-4, with D possibly being TRBD1 (6 bases). This CDR3 comprises 15 residues. V was trimmed by 0 bases and J by 7 bases, leaving 12 bases between them. CDR1 and CDR2 (germline): MNHEY, SVGAGI.

The CDR3: CASSELKILAKNIQYF. The CDR3 DNA is TGTGCCAGCAGTGAACTCAAGATTTTAGCCAAAAACATTCAGTACTTC. This chain links TRBV2 with TRBJ2-4; D unclear. V was shortened by 2 bases and J by 0 bases, with 11 bases between the two germline ends. The CDR3 sequence is 16 residues long. Germline lookup yields CDR1 SNHLY and CDR2 FYNNEI. Using reference TRBV2 and TRBJ2-4 for the parts outside the CDR3, the full variable domain is EPEVTQTPSHQVTQMGQEVILRCVPISNHLYFYWYRQILGQKVEFLVSFYNNEISEKSEIFDDQFSVERPDGSNFTLKIRSTKLEDSAMYFCASSELKILAKNIQYFGAGTRLSVL.

The CDR3 loop reads CASSLNYGGINQPQHF. The CDR3 DNA is TGTGCCAGCAGCTTAAATTACGGGGGGATCAATCAGCCCCAGCATTTT. This rearrangement joins TRBV7-2 to TRBJ1-5, with D perhaps matching TRBD1 (5 bases). Trimming left V 2 bases short and J 3 bases short, with 14 bases between. The germline CDR1 and CDR2 sequences are SGHTA and FQGNSA. The CDR3 sequence is 16 residues long.

V and J are TRBV29-1 and TRBJ2-1; 8 positions match TRBD2. CDR1 and CDR2 from the germline V gene are SQVTM and ANQGSEA. With V trimmed by 6 bases and J by 0 bases, 7 bases remained unmatched. This CDR3 comprises 15 residues. The CDR3 nucleotides are TGCAGCGTCAGCGGGAGACCGAGCTCCTACAATGAGCAGTTCTTC. Residues: CSVSGRPSSYNEQFF.

The V and J genes are TRBV6-1 and TRBJ2-2; the D is unclear. The CDR3 contains 13 residues. Trimming cost V 4 bases and J 2 bases, with 5 bases left between them. Germline values: CDR1 MNHNS, CDR2 SASEGT. CDR3 nucleotides: TGTGCCAGCAGTGTTAAAAACACCGGGGAGCTGTTTTTT. Protein: CASSVKNTGELFF.

The V and J genes are TRBV15 and TRBJ2-3; D unclear. The CDR3 covers 16 residues. V was clipped by 0 bases and J by 4 bases, with 14 bases between them. Germline-derived CDR1 and CDR2 are LNHNV and YYDKDF (reference sequence). The chain's CDR3 is CATSRDTSPRPDTQYF. CDR3 nucleotides: TGTGCCACCAGCAGAGATACGAGCCCGAGGCCAGATACGCAGTATTTT.

The V and J genes are TRBV5-6 and TRBJ1-5; D perhaps matches TRBD1 (5 bases). Germline values: CDR1 SGHDT, CDR2 YYEEEE. V was clipped by 0 bases and J by 4 bases, with 11 bases between them. The CDR3 is made up of 15 amino acids. The CDR3, as DNA: TGTGCCAGCAGCTTGGGGGGGTATCCTAATCAGCCCCAGCATTTT. Translating gives CASSLGGYPNQPQHF.

This clone was seen only once. This chain connects TRBV5-4 to TRBJ2-7; TRBD2 agrees at 9 bases. This CDR3 has 14 residues. V trimming: 5 bases; J trimming: 0 bases; junction bases outside the gene matches: 3. From germline, CDR1 is SGHNT and CDR2 YYREEE (reference sequence). CDR3 protein: CASRLAGGSYEQYF. Written as DNA, the CDR3 is TGTGCCAGCAGACTAGCGGGCGGCTCCTACGAGCAGTACTTC.

Only a few counts were recorded for this clone. The chain has TRBV6-1 and TRBJ1-6, with D possibly being TRBD1 (5 bases). V lost 10 bases to trimming and J lost 10 bases, with 17 bases between them. Germline V CDR1 and CDR2: MNHNS, SASEGT. This CDR3 contains 13 residues. CDR3 nucleotide sequence: TGTGCCACTACGGGGCACGGGGAATCACCCCTCCACTTT. This sequence encodes CATTGHGESPLHF.

This chain joins TRBV21-1 and TRBJ2-7. TRBV21-1 is termed a pseudogene. The CDR3 is 18 residues long. The CDR3 DNA follows: TGTGCCAGCAGCAGATGGGTAACCATACAGGGGAGGGTGGGCGAGCAGTACTTC. Amino acid sequence: CASSRWVTIQGRVGEQYF.

This clone appeared a few times. For the CDR3, the DNA is TGTGCCAGCAGCTTAGCTCCGCAACTCCTCCACTTT. Translated, it gives CASSLAPQLLHF. This sequence joins TRBV11-2 and TRBJ1-6, with D uncertain. The germline CDR1 and CDR2 sequences are SGHAT and FQNNGV. The V end was cut by 1 base, the J end by 15 bases, with 10 bases between. This CDR3 is built from 12 residues. Together with reference TRBV11-2 and TRBJ1-6, the CDR3 gives the full variable domain: EAGVAQSPRYKIIEKRQSVAFWCNPISGHATLYWYQQILGQGPKLLIQFQNNGVVDDSQLPKDRFSAERLKGVDSTLKIQPAKLEDSAVYLCASSLAPQLLHFGNGTRLTVT.

The chain links TRBV11-2 to TRBJ2-5; 8 nucleotides line up with TRBD1. The CDR3 consists of 16 residues. Germline V gene sequence: CDR1 SGHAT, CDR2 FQNNGV. V shed 1 base, J shed 0 bases, and the junction held 4 bases outside the gene matches. DNA of the CDR3: TGTGCCAGCAGCTTAGGTATCAGGGGGCACCAAGAGACCCAGTACTTC. It encodes CASSLGIRGHQETQYF.

CDR3 region: CASSYSEANTLAFF. In DNA form, the CDR3 reads TGTGCCAGCAGTTACTCAGAGGCAAACACCCTGGCTTTCTTT. The chain is built from TRBV6-5 and TRBJ1-1, with D uncertain. V was trimmed by 0 bases and J by 11 bases, leaving 16 bases between them. The CDR3 has 14 amino acids. The V gene's germline CDR1 is MNHEY and CDR2 SVGAGI.

On this clone itself: Possible read error: a much larger clone is one base away. Other DNA sequences of this sample code for an identical CDR3. J is TRBJ2-5 and V is TRBV5-1; no clear D gene. The CDR3 is made up of 12 amino acids. Deletions cut 1 base from V and 5 bases from J, with 6 bases between. The germline gives CDR1 SGHRS, CDR2 YFSETQ. CDR3 amino acids: CASSLSGETQYF. DNA for the CDR3: TGCGCCAGCAGCTTGTCCGGGGAGACCCAGTACTTC.

The chain employs TRBV13 and TRBJ2-1, with TRBD2 as a possible D gene (5 bases). The CDR3 is made up of 14 amino acids. CDR1 is PRHDT, CDR2 FYEKMQ, per germline (reference sequence). Trimming cost V 5 bases and J 5 bases, with 13 bases left between them. The CDR3 reads CASSLRTEHNEQFF. CDR3 DNA: TGTGCCAGCAGCCTGAGGACTGAGCACAATGAGCAGTTCTTC.

The chain is built from TRBV29-1 and TRBJ2-2; a possible D gene is TRBD2 (5 bases). The V gene's germline CDR1 is SQVTM and CDR2 ANQGSEA. V was shortened by 0 bases and J by 8 bases, with 10 bases between the two germline ends. The CDR3 runs to 13 residues. The CDR3 loop reads CSVEDQRGGELFF. CDR3 bases: TGCAGCGTTGAAGATCAACGGGGTGGGGAGCTGTTTTTT.

This chain uses TRBV5-6 with TRBJ1-3, with D perhaps TRBD1 (5 bases). The CDR3 loop spans 12 amino acids. V was pared by 1 base and J by 9 bases, with 8 bases between. Germline V CDR1 and CDR2: SGHDT, YYEEEE. CDR3 bases: TGTGCCAGCAGCTTGTACGGGGGCACCATATATTTT. Translation gives CASSLYGGTIYF.

The gene calls are TRBV5-1 and TRBJ2-3; TRBD2 agrees at 15 bases. From germline, CDR1 is SGHRS and CDR2 YFSETQ. CDR3 length: 16 amino acids. With 4 bases clipped from V and 5 bases from J, the junction kept 5 bases outside the gene matches. As DNA, the CDR3 is TGCGCCAGCAGCCGGACTAGCGGGAGGGCCGTAGATACGCAGTATTTT. It specifies CASSRTSGRAVDTQYF.

V gene TRBV6-5 combines with J gene TRBJ1-1; D not resolved. The germline gives CDR1 MNHEY, CDR2 SVGAGI. This CDR3 spans 14 amino acids. Trimming took 6 bases from V and 1 from J, leaving 12 bases between them. CDR3 in amino acids: CASRPGLGNTEAFF. CDR3 nucleotide sequence: TGTGCCAGCAGGCCCGGACTCGGGAACACTGAAGCTTTCTTT.

A single count supports this clone. This chain joins TRBV27 and TRBJ2-7; unclear D gene. This CDR3 spans 12 amino acids. Trimming removed 5 bases from V and 0 bases from J, with 5 bases in between. Germline V CDR1 and CDR2: MNHEY, SMNVEV (reference sequence). This CDR3 is CASSEFSYEQYF. CDR3 nucleotide sequence: TGTGCCAGCAGTGAGTTCTCCTACGAGCAGTACTTC.

This clone was detected only once. The chain has TRBV6-1 and TRBJ1-2; D may be TRBD1 (6 bases). From germline, CDR1 is MNHNS and CDR2 SASEGT. The CDR3 sequence is 15 residues long. Trimming removed 4 bases from V and 8 bases from J, with 20 bases in between. The CDR3 nucleotides read TGTGCCAGCAGTGGAATGAATTACAGGGCCGGAGGCTACACCTTC. Protein product: CASSGMNYRAGGYTF.

Here the CDR3 DNA reads TGTGCCAGCAGCTTACAGGGGGGCATCTCTGGAAACACCATATATTTT. This sequence encodes CASSLQGGISGNTIYF. The chain couples TRBV13 to TRBJ1-3, with 7 bases that match TRBD1. The germline gives CDR1 PRHDT, CDR2 FYEKMQ (reference sequence). After removal of 2 bases from V and 0 bases from J, the junction contained 4 bases not matched to a gene. This CDR3 is 16 amino acids long.

The chain employs TRBV18 and TRBJ2-1; TRBD2 matches 9 bases. V was pared by 2 bases and J by 3 bases, with 5 bases of the junction left unmatched. The CDR3 is made up of 16 amino acids. In germline, CDR1 is KGHSH, CDR2 LQKENI. The CDR3 spells CASSPRLAGIYNEQFF. The CDR3 DNA is TGTGCCAGCTCACCAAGGCTAGCGGGGATCTACAATGAGCAGTTCTTC.